This passage covers 29 T cell receptor beta chains from one sample sequenced in a study of T cell changes during pregnancy in multiple sclerosis (dated by TCRdb to the late 2010s). Library preparation employed the immunoSEQ multiplex PCR assay. Held by TCRdb, this immuneACCESS table contains in-frame sequences only and omits some clones. Under half of the omission traces to an unresolved V gene where checked; the cause of the rest is unknown. This sample is represented by about 40,000 clones; about 90% of them were singletons. 0.56% of the sample belongs to the ten largest clones. Sequences were derived from CD4+ T cells from peripheral blood mononuclear cells, sampled before pregnancy. Source of these receptors: a female donor with multiple sclerosis, enrolled in a pregnancy study.

V is TRBV11-2 and J is TRBJ1-1; D is ambiguous. V dropped 6 bases and J dropped 10 bases, with 12 bases sitting between them. The CDR3 runs to 11 residues. Per the germline V gene, CDR1 is SGHAT and CDR2 is FQNNGV. DNA of the CDR3: TGTGCCAGCAGTCTAACCCTTGGAGCTTTCTTT. Translated, it gives CASSLTLGAFF.

This clone was picked up one time. This chain links TRBV15 with TRBJ2-4; possible D gene TRBD1, 6 bases. The CDR3 consists of 15 residues. Germline assignment: CDR1 LNHNV and CDR2 YYDKDF (reference sequence). The V and J ends lost 0 bases and 1 base respectively, with 7 bases between them. The CDR3 is CATSRDTGAKNIQYF. CDR3 bases: TGTGCCACCAGCAGAGACACAGGGGCCAAAAACATTCAGTACTTC.

This chain uses TRBV6-1 with TRBJ1-2; 9 positions match TRBD1. V lost 0 bases and J lost 4; bases outside the gene matches: 3. CDR1 MNHNS and CDR2 SASEGT come from the germline V gene. The CDR3 is 15 amino acids. CDR3 residues: CASSEAGTGFYGYTF. In nucleotides, the CDR3 is TGTGCCAGCAGTGAAGCAGGGACAGGGTTCTATGGCTACACCTTC.

The rearrangement uses TRBV29-1 and TRBJ2-2; 8 bases map to TRBD1. Germline lookup yields CDR1 SQVTM and CDR2 ANQGSEA. This CDR3 has 13 amino acids. V gave up 6 bases and J gave up 0 bases; unmatched junction bases: 0. CDR3 nucleotide sequence: TGCAGCGTGGACAGGGCGAACACCGGGGAGCTGTTTTTT. Translated: CSVDRANTGELFF.

The chain employs TRBV30 and TRBJ2-7; the D gene is possibly TRBD1 (5 bases). This CDR3 region has 13 residues. The germline gives CDR1 GTSNPN, CDR2 SVGIG (reference sequence). V was cut by 0 bases and J by 4 bases, with 10 bases left in between. The CDR3 spells CAWSVQVGYEQYF. The CDR3 DNA is TGTGCCTGGAGTGTACAGGTAGGGTACGAGCAGTACTTC. Combining the CDR3 with reference TRBV30 and TRBJ2-7 gives the whole variable domain SQTIHQWPATLVQPVGSPLSLECTVEGTSNPNLYWYRQAAGRGLQLLFYSVGIGQISSEVPQNLSASRPQDRQFILSSKKLLLSDSGFYLCAWSVQVGYEQYFGPGTRLTVT.

The chain has TRBV19 and TRBJ2-2; D is ambiguous. Germline CDR1 LNHDA, CDR2 SQIVND (reference sequence). The CDR3 spans 15 residues. V lost 5 bases and J lost 1, with 11 bases in between. CDR3 sequence: CASSPRSGNTGELFF. The DNA for the CDR3 is TGTGCCAGTAGTCCCCGGTCAGGGAACACCGGGGAGCTGTTTTTT.

The chain employs TRBV21-1 and TRBJ1-3. TRBV21-1 constitutes a pseudogene. The CDR3 is made up of 17 amino acids. The CDR3 sequence is CASSKVGGGRRGNTIYF. The DNA for the CDR3 is TGTGCCAGCAGCAAAGTGGGGGGGGGACGTCGAGGAAACACCATATATTTT.

In regard to this clone: One end of the junction does not line up with germline, which may come from a read error. The gene calls are TRBV5-4 and TRBJ1-1; D might be TRBD1 (6 bases). CDR1 and CDR2 from the germline V gene are SGHNT and YYREEE (reference sequence). CDR3 length: 15 residues. CDR3 nucleotides: TGTGCCAGCAGCTTCGGACAGAGGATGAACGCTGAAGCTTTCTTT. Its protein is CASSFGQRMNAEAFF.

This clone was counted once. J is TRBJ2-3 and V is TRBV4-3, with D perhaps matching TRBD1 (5 bases). V dropped 0 bases and J dropped 2 bases, with 9 bases sitting between them. Looked up from germline, CDR1 is LGHNA and CDR2 is YSLEER. CDR3 length: 15 residues. The CDR3 DNA reads as TGCGCCAGCAGCCAAGAGCAGGGCCCCACAGATACGCAGTATTTT. This gives the protein CASSQEQGPTDTQYF.

This chain links TRBV20-1 with TRBJ1-2, with no clear D. Germline-derived CDR1 and CDR2 are DFQATT and SNEGSKA (reference sequence). Trimming shortened V by 5 bases and J by 14 bases, and 18 bases separated the two germline ends. The CDR3 spans 11 residues. CDR3 sequence (DNA): TGCAGTGCTGGATCCGTTGAGGCGGGGACCTTC. The encoded protein is CSAGSVEAGTF.

The chain couples TRBV7-3 to TRBJ1-4; 9 bases agree with TRBD1. V lost 4 bases and J lost 7; bases outside the gene matches: 7. This CDR3 is built from 15 residues. CDR1 is SGHTA and CDR2 is FQGTGA in the germline V gene. The CDR3 sequence: CASSCWTGESEKLFF. The CDR3 coding sequence is TGTGCCAGCAGCTGTTGGACAGGGGAGAGTGAAAAACTGTTTTTT.

The chain joins TRBV14 to TRBJ2-7, with D maybe TRBD1 (5 bases). The CDR3 totals 11 residues. CDR1 is SGHDN, CDR2 FVKESK, per germline. The DNA of the CDR3 is TGTCGCCAGGGAACTCCCTACGAGCAGTACTTC. Residues: CRQGTPYEQYF.

V is TRBV9 and J is TRBJ1-6, with D perhaps TRBD1 (6 bases). V was shortened by 3 bases and J by 7 bases, with 20 bases between the two germline ends. The length of the CDR3 is 17 residues. CDR1 and CDR2 from the germline V gene are SGDLS and YYNGEE. In nucleotides, the CDR3 is TGTGCCAGCAGCGCCCTCACAGGGCGAGAAGGAAATTCACCCCTCCACTTT. Residues: CASSALTGREGNSPLHF. The variable domain in full, with the rest retrieved from reference TRBV9 and TRBJ1-6, is DSGVTQTPKHLITATGQRVTLRCSPRSGDLSVYWYQQSLDQGLQFLIQYYNGEERAKGNILERFSAQQFPDLHSELNLSSLELGDSALYFCASSALTGREGNSPLHFGNGTRLTVT.

The rearrangement joins TRBV6-5 to TRBJ2-7, with D perhaps matching TRBD2 (6 bases). Germline CDR1 MNHEY, CDR2 SVGAGI. The ends were cut back, 4 bases at V and 1 base at J, with 11 bases in the middle. The CDR3 extends over 14 amino acids. CDR3 in DNA: TGTGCCAGCAGTTGGGTCGGGGGTTCCTACGAGCAGTACTTC. This codes for CASSWVGGSYEQYF.

In this sample, this clone turned up a few times. The chain links TRBV12-5 to TRBJ2-1; 7 positions match TRBD2. V dropped 4 bases and J dropped 3; count of bases not matched to a gene: 9. The CDR3 spans 16 residues. Germline CDR1 reads LGHNT; CDR2 reads FRNRAP. The DNA of the CDR3 is TGTGCTAGTGGTTCCTGGGGGGGAGTTAACTACAATGAGCAGTTCTTC. This encodes CASGSWGGVNYNEQFF.

This clone turned up a few times. The chain recombines TRBV21-1 with TRBJ2-7; the D segment call TRBD1 is taken from the table without a DNA check. TRBV21-1 constitutes a pseudogene. CDR3 length equals 12 residues. The CDR3 coding sequence is TGTGCCAACGGACAGGGATACTACGAGCAGTACTTC. It is translated as CANGQGYYEQYF.

This clone has more than one count but fewer than ten. The rearrangement uses TRBV12-2 and TRBJ1-1. TRBV12-2 is given as a pseudogene. The CDR3 runs to 14 residues. CDR3: CASPGGGKGTEAFF. DNA of the CDR3: TGTGCAAGTCCCGGGGGGGGTAAGGGCACTGAAGCTTTCTTT.

This sequence joins TRBV5-1 and TRBJ1-2, with a tentative D call TRBD1 (6 bases). Trimming took off 0 bases at V and 5 bases at J, with 14 bases between the two ends. This CDR3 has 15 residues. Looked up from germline, CDR1 is SGHRS and CDR2 is YFSETQ. Here the CDR3 reads CASSLGTVVPYGYTF. The CDR3 nucleotides read TGCGCCAGCAGCTTGGGGACAGTTGTCCCTTATGGCTACACCTTC.

The chain combines TRBV9 with TRBJ1-1; TRBD1 aligns across 9 bases. V was pared by 3 bases and J by 1 base, with 4 bases of the junction left unmatched. CDR1 is SGDLS, CDR2 YYNGEE, per germline. The CDR3 is made up of 15 amino acids. This CDR3 is CASSARDRANTEAFF. The CDR3 nucleotides read TGTGCCAGCAGCGCCCGGGACAGGGCGAACACTGAAGCTTTCTTT.

This chain connects TRBV5-5 to TRBJ2-5, with 7 bases fitting TRBD1. J gave up 2 bases and V 4 bases, and 11 bases lay outside the gene matches. The CDR3 has 16 amino acids. Germline CDR1 and CDR2: SGHKS and YYEKEE (reference sequence). CDR3 nucleotide sequence: TGTGCCAGCAGCGCGGCGACAGGGAGCCAACAAGAGACCCAGTACTTC. Encoded protein: CASSAATGSQQETQYF.

This sequence joins TRBV7-9 and TRBJ2-7; 7 bases map to TRBD1. From germline, CDR1 is SEHNR and CDR2 FQNEAQ (reference sequence). The V and J ends lost 5 bases and 1 base, in that order; junction bases with no gene match: 11. The CDR3 loop spans 16 amino acids. As DNA, the CDR3 is TGTGCCAGCAGCGGACCAGGGACAGACTTTTCCTACGAGCAGTACTTC. Translated, it gives CASSGPGTDFSYEQYF.

The chain is built from TRBV30 and TRBJ1-3, with TRBD1 as a possible D gene (5 bases). Trimming left V 1 base short and J 2 bases short, with 9 bases between. Germline loops: CDR1 GTSNPN, CDR2 SVGIG (reference sequence). The CDR3 is 14 residues long. CDR3: CAWSAGHTGNTIYF. CDR3 coding DNA: TGTGCCTGGAGTGCAGGACACACTGGAAACACCATATATTTT. The full variable domain, its missing parts supplied by reference TRBV30 and TRBJ1-3, is SQTIHQWPATLVQPVGSPLSLECTVEGTSNPNLYWYRQAAGRGLQLLFYSVGIGQISSEVPQNLSASRPQDRQFILSSKKLLLSDSGFYLCAWSAGHTGNTIYFGEGSWLTVV.

This clone has a single count. The chain has TRBV5-4 and TRBJ2-6, with TRBD2 identical over 7 bases. The trim removed 2 bases at V and 3 bases at J, leaving 2 bases unmatched. Germline CDR1 reads SGHNT; CDR2 reads YYREEE (reference sequence). CDR3 length equals 15 residues. CDR3 DNA: TGTGCCAGCAGCTTTGGGAGGGATGGGGCCAACGTCCTGACTTTC. As protein: CASSFGRDGANVLTF.

The rearrangement uses TRBV6-6 and TRBJ1-2, with 9 bases lining up with TRBD1. J was trimmed by 8 bases and V by 6 bases; bases with no gene match: 7. Germline CDR1 reads MNHNY; CDR2 reads SVGAGI (reference sequence). CDR3 size: 13 residues. DNA for the CDR3: TGTGCCAGCAGGCCACAGGGGGCGCACGGCTACACCTTC. Translated, it gives CASRPQGAHGYTF.

The V gene is TRBV19, the J gene TRBJ1-6; a weak D match, TRBD1 (6 bases). CDR3 length equals 16 residues. V dropped 6 bases and J dropped 6 bases, with 18 bases sitting between them. Germline-derived CDR1 and CDR2 are LNHDA and SQIVND (reference sequence). CDR3 bases: TGTGCCAGTAGATTAAACACCGGGACAACTAATTCACCCCTCCACTTT. Translated: CASRLNTGTTNSPLHF.

The chain combines TRBV28 with TRBJ2-2, with D unclear. V shed 9 bases and J shed 1 base, with 9 bases lying between them. The CDR3 is 13 residues long. Per germline, CDR1 MDHEN and CDR2 SYDVKM. CDR3 coding DNA: TGTGCCAGTACGGAGCGGAACACCGGGGAGCTGTTTTTT. The encoded protein is CASTERNTGELFF. The full variable domain, completed using reference TRBV28 and TRBJ2-2, is DVKVTQSSRYLVKRTGEKVFLECVQDMDHENMFWYRQDPGLGLRLIYFSYDVKMKEKGDIPEGYSVSREKKERFSLILESASTNQTSMYLCASTERNTGELFFGEGSRLTVL.

This clone was seen a handful of times. The chain combines TRBV18 with TRBJ1-1; TRBD1 matches at 8 bases. CDR3 length: 13 amino acids. In germline, CDR1 is KGHSH, CDR2 LQKENI. Trimming removed 6 bases from V and 4 bases from J; junction bases left unmatched: 4. In DNA, the CDR3 is TGTGCCAGCTCCCAGACAGGGGCCACTGAAGCTTTCTTT. Residues: CASSQTGATEAFF.

The V and J genes are TRBV7-3 and TRBJ1-1, with TRBD1 matching over 7 bases. The CDR3 spans 14 residues. The V segment lost 1 base and the J segment 6 bases; nucleotides outside the gene matches: 5. CDR1 and CDR2 (germline): SGHTA, FQGTGA. The CDR3, as DNA: TGTGCCAGCAGCTTAAGAGGGGGCGGCGCTGAAGCTTTCTTT. Translating gives CASSLRGGGAEAFF.

The chain couples TRBV5-1 to TRBJ2-3; 7 bases line up with TRBD2. The trim removed 4 bases at V and 1 base at J, leaving 9 bases unmatched. Germline V lookup: CDR1 SGHRS, CDR2 YFSETQ. This CDR3 has 16 amino acids. The CDR3 here is CASSPGGGGGTDTQYF. The DNA for the CDR3 is TGCGCCAGCAGCCCGGGCGGTGGGGGGGGCACAGATACGCAGTATTTT.